A single sample is the source of the 15 T cell receptor beta chains below, sequenced in a study of T cells in tumors after PD-1 blockade (dated by TCRdb to the late 2010s). To prepare the library, the immunoSEQ multiplex PCR assay was applied. TCRdb provides this immuneACCESS table in a form limited to in-frame rearrangements. Some clones are lacking; in checked studies, under half of them reflect an unresolved V gene, and why the rest are absent is not known. This sample has around 60,000 clones in its table, and around 77% of those were observed once. The ten largest clonotypes hold around an eighth of the sample. The time point label on this specimen signifies: before anti-PD-1 therapy. Source: PBMCs, taken before anti-PD-1 treatment. The receptors shown here come from a human donor with basal cell carcinoma.

The chain is built from TRBV5-6 and TRBJ1-1, with D hard to call. Germline-derived CDR1 and CDR2 are SGHDT and YYEEEE. The CDR3 is 13 amino acids. V shed 1 base and J shed 3 bases, with 7 bases lying between them. CDR3 region: CASSLQRYTEAFF. CDR3 nucleotides: TGTGCCAGCAGCTTGCAACGTTACACTGAAGCTTTCTTT.

This sequence joins TRBV19 and TRBJ1-5; no firm D call. Trimming removed 3 bases at V and 1 base at J, with 13 bases between. Per the germline V gene, CDR1 is LNHDA and CDR2 is SQIVND (reference sequence). The CDR3 has 16 amino acids. CDR3: CASSIPGIASNQPQHF. As DNA, the CDR3 is TGTGCCAGTAGTATCCCCGGGATAGCAAGCAATCAGCCCCAGCATTTT.

V is TRBV6-6 and J is TRBJ2-7; D possibly corresponds to TRBD1 (6 bases). V was cut by 5 bases and J by 6 bases, with 14 bases left in between. Germline values: CDR1 MNHNY, CDR2 SVGAGI (reference sequence). The CDR3 consists of 13 residues. The CDR3 DNA is TGTGCCAGCAGTCAAAACGACAGGAGCGAGCAGTACTTC. It specifies CASSQNDRSEQYF.

J is TRBJ2-7 and V is TRBV3-1 (or the pseudogene TRBV3-2); D is possibly TRBD1 or TRBD2 (5 bases each). The germline CDR1 and CDR2 sequences are LGHDT and YNNKEL (reference sequence). V was pared by 3 bases and J by 6 bases, with 15 bases between. CDR3 length: 14 residues. The CDR3 sequence: CASSQGRLYSEQYF. As DNA, the CDR3 is TGTGCCAGCAGCCAGGGACGGCTATATTCCGAGCAGTACTTC.

The chain joins TRBV18 to TRBJ2-2; tentatively, D is TRBD2 (7 bases). Trimming cost V 3 bases and J 3 bases, with 11 bases left between them. CDR3 length: 15 residues. Germline values: CDR1 KGHSH, CDR2 LQKENI. The DNA of the CDR3 is TGTGCCAGCTCACCCGGGGGGCATCACACCGGGGAGCTGTTTTTT. Encoded protein: CASSPGGHHTGELFF.

The chain joins TRBV9 to TRBJ1-3, with unresolved D. Trimming shortened V by 4 bases and J by 0 bases, and 8 bases separated the two germline ends. Germline lookup yields CDR1 SGDLS and CDR2 YYNGEE. The CDR3 is made up of 14 amino acids. Written as DNA, the CDR3 is TGTGCCAGCAGCCCCGGCGACTCTGGAAACACCATATATTTT. This encodes CASSPGDSGNTIYF.

V usage is TRBV3-1 (or the pseudogene TRBV3-2) and J usage is TRBJ1-1; 9 bases are a match to TRBD1. V gave up 7 bases and J gave up 4 bases; unmatched junction bases: 7. There are 14 residues in the CDR3. Germline assignment: CDR1 LGHDT and CDR2 YNNKEL (reference sequence). CDR3 sequence (DNA): TGTGCCAGCAACCTCGGACAGGGGAGCACTGAAGCTTTCTTT. It yields the protein CASNLGQGSTEAFF.

This sequence joins TRBV3-1 (or the pseudogene TRBV3-2) and TRBJ2-2, with 7 positions matching TRBD1. Germline assignment: CDR1 LGHDT and CDR2 YNNKEL (reference sequence). V shed 4 bases and J 1 base; nucleotides not matched to a gene: 3. The CDR3 consists of 15 residues. The CDR3 nucleotides read TGTGCCAGCAGCCGAAGGACAGGGAACACCGGGGAGCTGTTTTTT. Translating it yields CASSRRTGNTGELFF.

V usage is TRBV7-9 and J usage is TRBJ2-1; possibly TRBD1 for D (6 bases). Germline assignment: CDR1 SEHNR and CDR2 FQNEAQ (reference sequence). Trimming shortened V by 2 bases and J by 8 bases, and 10 bases separated the two germline ends. The CDR3 has 13 amino acids. The CDR3 region is CASSLPNRDEQFF. In DNA, the CDR3 is TGTGCCAGCAGCTTACCGAACAGGGATGAGCAGTTCTTC.

V usage is TRBV18 and J usage is TRBJ1-3; 9 bases are shared with TRBD1. The junction had 22 bases not matched to a gene; V was cut back by 2 bases and J by 2 bases. Germline V gives CDR1 KGHSH, CDR2 LQKENI. This CDR3 contains 22 residues. CDR3 loop: CASSPISGIGTGNRMPGNTIYF. Here the CDR3 DNA reads TGTGCCAGCTCACCAATCTCGGGTATCGGGACAGGGAACCGAATGCCTGGAAACACCATATATTTT.

The chain combines TRBV19 with TRBJ1-2; 7 nucleotides match TRBD1. The V gene end was trimmed by 8 bases and the J gene end by 3 bases; junction bases not matched to a gene: 9. The CDR3 has 14 residues. The germline CDR1 and CDR2 sequences are LNHDA and SQIVND (reference sequence). This CDR3 reads CASSTGASDYGYTF. The CDR3 DNA sequence: TGTGCCAGTTCTACAGGGGCTAGCGACTATGGCTACACCTTC.

Worth noting for this clone: The sample holds other DNA sequences that translate to the same CDR3. The chain links TRBV18 to TRBJ1-1; D call uncertain. The CDR3 spans 13 residues. V lost 4 bases and J 1 base, leaving 7 bases between the germline ends. CDR1 is KGHSH and CDR2 is LQKENI in the germline V gene. The CDR3 coding sequence is TGTGCCAGCTCACAGCAAGGGAACACTGAAGCTTTCTTT. Translating it yields CASSQQGNTEAFF.

This clone showed up just once. The chain links TRBV30 to TRBJ1-6; D gene unclear. Germline V gene sequence: CDR1 GTSNPN, CDR2 SVGIG (reference sequence). The CDR3 covers 13 residues. V was clipped by 0 bases and J by 4 bases, with 4 bases between them. This CDR3 is CAWSVSYNSPLHF. In nucleotides, the CDR3 is TGTGCCTGGAGTGTCTCGTATAATTCACCCCTCCACTTT. Full variable domain (rest looked up from reference TRBV30 and TRBJ1-6): SQTIHQWPATLVQPVGSPLSLECTVEGTSNPNLYWYRQAAGRGLQLLFYSVGIGQISSEVPQNLSASRPQDRQFILSSKKLLLSDSGFYLCAWSVSYNSPLHFGNGTRLTVT.

The chain employs TRBV6-1 and TRBJ2-6; 7 bases match TRBD2. Germline trimming cut 1 base from V and 0 bases from J; bases unmatched to any gene: 6. The CDR3 sequence is 18 residues long. Germline values: CDR1 MNHNS, CDR2 SASEGT. This CDR3 is CASSEGGGRISGANVLTF. The CDR3, as DNA: TGTGCCAGCAGTGAAGGCGGGGGACGGATCTCTGGGGCCAACGTCCTGACTTTC.

CDR3 region: CAWSVYRSLNSPLHF. In DNA form, the CDR3 reads TGTGCCTGGAGTGTCTACAGGTCCTTGAATTCACCCCTCCACTTT. The gene calls are TRBV30 and TRBJ1-6; maybe TRBD1 (5 bases). Trimming removed 0 bases at V and 7 bases at J, with 13 bases between. The V gene's germline CDR1 is GTSNPN and CDR2 SVGIG (reference sequence). CDR3 length: 15 amino acids.